A selection of T cell receptor beta chains follows, all from one sample in a study of cytomegalovirus exposure and HLA in healthy donors. The method was immunoSEQ multiplex PCR; TCRdb's version includes in-frame clones alone and lacks a portion of them. The sample consists of about 130,000 clones, about three quarters of them appearing once. Sequencing used PBMCs. These receptors all come from a human donor in good health. Both conserved end residues are part of each CDR3. D genes are given only for firm matches. Clone size is shown for a subset of rows, as once, few, many or a class of expanded clone.

>NA|NA|TRBJ1-2|TRBV10-3
TGTGCCATCAGTGGCAAGGACAGCTATGGCTACACCTTC
CAISGKDSYGYTF
>NA|NA|TRBJ1-4|TRBV10-1
TGCGCCAGCCGAACTTACAATGAAAAACTGTTTTTT
CASRTYNEKLFF
>NA|TRBD1|TRBJ1-2|TRBV27
TGTGCCAGCAGTTCGCGGACAGGGTCTGAAGGCTACACCTTC
CASSSRTGSEGYTF
>NA|NA|TRBJ2-1|TRBV14
TGTGCCAGCAGTCCCTTCGGGGGGCTTCAGAATGAGCAGTTCTTC
CASSPFGGLQNEQFF
>NA|NA|TRBJ2-4|TRBV5-4
TGTGCCAGCAGTCTGGAGGGACAGAAAATAGCCAAAAACATTCAGTACTTC
CASSLEGQKIAKNIQYF
>few|NA|TRBJ1-1|TRBV4-2
TGTGCCAGCAGCCAGTCGGGGACTGAAGCTTTCTTT
CASSQSGTEAFF
>NA|NA|TRBJ2-5|TRBV21-1
TGTGCCTCATATCCCCGGGACAGGGAACAAGAGACCCAGTACTTC
CASYPRDREQETQYF
>NA|NA|TRBJ1-2|TRBV7-9
TGTTCCAGCAGCTTAAGCGAGCCGGGCTACACCTTC
CSSSLSEPGYTF
>NA|TRBD1|TRBJ1-2|TRBV4-1
TGCGCCAGCAGCCGATTAAACGGGACAGGGGATGGCTACACCTTC
CASSRLNGTGDGYTF
>NA|NA|TRBJ1-1|TRBV2
TGTGCCAGCAGTGAAGAGACAGGGAACACTGAAGCTTTCTTT
CASSEETGNTEAFF
>NA|NA|TRBJ2-2|TRBV5-6
TGTGCCAGCAGCTTGTTAACCGGGGAGCTGTTTTTT
CASSLLTGELFF
>NA|NA|TRBJ2-7|TRBV2
TGTGCCAGCAGTGAACTCCCCTACGAGCAGTACTTC
CASSELPYEQYF
>NA|NA|TRBJ2-7|TRBV5-1
TGCGTCAGCAGCTTGGAGGTAACAGGCTTTTACGAGCAGTACTTC
CVSSLEVTGFYEQYF
>NA|NA|TRBJ1-2|TRBV5-1
TGCGCCAGCAGCTTGGCCGGGGGAAGCGATGGCTACACCTTC
CASSLAGGSDGYTF
>NA|TRBD1|TRBJ2-7|TRBV9
TGTGCCAGCAGCGGACAGGGGGTTGGGTACGAGCAGTACTTC
CASSGQGVGYEQYF
>NA|NA|TRBJ2-7|TRBV27
TGTGCCAGCAGTACCCAAGCGAAAACCTACGAGCAGTACTTC
CASSTQAKTYEQYF
>NA|TRBD2|TRBJ2-5|TRBV4-2
TGTGCCAGCAGCCAAGAGTGGACCGGACTAGCGGGGGGGCCGGGGGAGACCCAGTACTTC
CASSQEWTGLAGGPGETQYF
>NA|TRBD1|TRBJ1-2|TRBV5-4
TGTGCCAGCAGCCCCGGGACAGGGGAGGGTTCCAGCTATGGCTACACCTTC
CASSPGTGEGSSYGYTF
>NA|NA|TRBJ1-1|TRBV13
TGTGCCAGCAGCGTACAGTGGGGGGTGGGCACTGAAGCTTTCTTT
CASSVQWGVGTEAFF
>NA|NA|TRBJ1-1|TRBV2
TGTGCCAGCAGTGATAGAAGGGCCTCAGGGACTGAAGCTTTCTTT
CASSDRRASGTEAFF
>NA|TRBD1|TRBJ2-6|TRBV9
TGTGCCAGCGACAGGGCTGGGGCCAACGTCCTGACTTTC
CASDRAGANVLTF
>NA|TRBD1|TRBJ1-4|TRBV7-8
TGTGCCAGCAGCTTCTTGGTACAGGGGAAACTGTTTTTT
CASSFLVQGKLFF
>NA|TRBD2|TRBJ2-3|TRBV19
TGTGCCAGCAAACCGGGACTAGCGATCAATACGCAGTATTTT
CASKPGLAINTQYF
>few|NA|TRBJ2-7|TRBV5-1
TGCGCCAGCAGCTTACAGGGCTACGAGCAGTACTTC
CASSLQGYEQYF
>NA|TRBD1|TRBJ1-2|TRBV11-3
TGTGCCAGCAGCTTAGCTCGTGAGGGCAGGGGGACTCCTAACTATGGCTACACCTTC
CASSLAREGRGTPNYGYTF
>NA|NA|TRBJ1-2|TRBV4-2
TGTGCCAGCAGCTCCAATAACAGGGTTATACTTAACTATGGCTACACCTTC
CASSSNNRVILNYGYTF
>NA|NA|TRBJ1-5|TRBV2
TGTGCCAGCATGGAGGCACAAGCTCTCAATCAGCCCCAGCATTTT
CASMEAQALNQPQHF
>NA|TRBD2|TRBJ2-7|TRBV4-1
TGCGCCAGCAGCCAAGGGCGCGGGGGGCCACCCGAGCAGTACTTC
CASSQGRGGPPEQYF
>NA|NA|TRBJ2-7|TRBV27
TGTGCCAGCAGAACGCTAGGGGGCTCCTACGAGCAGTACTTC
CASRTLGGSYEQYF
>medium-sized|NA|TRBJ1-2|TRBV5-4
TGTGCCAGCAGCTTGGCACCATCGACAGGATCTGGCTACACCTTC
CASSLAPSTGSGYTF
>NA|NA|TRBJ1-1|TRBV9
TGTGCCAGCAGCGCTCTCCAGGGAACTGAAGCTTTCTTT
CASSALQGTEAFF
>few|NA|TRBJ1-1|TRBV5-1
TGCGCCAGCAGCGGTACAGGTCCGAACACTGAAGCTTTCTTT
CASSGTGPNTEAFF
>NA|TRBD1|TRBJ2-7|TRBV13
TGTGCCAGCAGCTCAACCGGGACAGTCTACGAGCAGTACTTC
CASSSTGTVYEQYF
>NA|TRBD2|TRBJ2-7|TRBV5-6
TGTGCCAGCAGGAGACTAGCGGGGCCTAAACAAACATACGAGCAGTACTTC
CASRRLAGPKQTYEQYF
>NA|NA|TRBJ1-1|TRBV5-1
TGCGCCAGCAGCCCTGACACGTTGTTGGCTTTCTTT
CASSPDTLLAFF
>NA|NA|TRBJ1-4|TRBV6-5
TGTGCCAGCAGGACCGGTGCAGGTGGCGAAAAACTGTTTTTT
CASRTGAGGEKLFF
>NA|NA|TRBJ2-1|TRBV11-3
TGTGCCAGCAGCTTGAGGGGGTGGGATTATGAGCAGTTCTTC
CASSLRGWDYEQFF
>NA|NA|TRBJ2-7|TRBV5-1
TGCGCCAGCAGCTCGAACCCCGACAGGAGTGGGGACGAGCAGTACTTC
CASSSNPDRSGDEQYF
>NA|TRBD1|TRBJ1-1|TRBV7-9
TGTGCCAGCAGCTTAGCCGGGACAGGCACTGAAGCTTTCTTT
CASSLAGTGTEAFF
>NA|NA|TRBJ2-5|TRBV4-1
TGCGCCAGCAGCCCCTTGGGGGGGGCAGAGACCCAGTACTTC
CASSPLGGAETQYF
>NA|NA|TRBJ2-6|TRBV5-1
TGCGCCAGCAGCTTGGAACAGGCTCCCGCACTGGGTGGGGCCAACGTCCTGACTTTC
CASSLEQAPALGGANVLTF
>NA|NA|TRBJ2-1|TRBV9
TGTGCCAGCAGCGTAGTAGCGCGCGGTGAGCAGTTCTTC
CASSVVARGEQFF
>NA|TRBD2|TRBJ2-1|TRBV10-3
TGTGCCATCAGATCGACTAGCGGGGGGTTAGTTTGGAGTACGGATGAGCAGTTCTTC
CAIRSTSGGLVWSTDEQFF
>NA|NA|TRBJ2-7|TRBV5-8
TGTGCCAGCAGCTTAGAAGGGGGGGTCGCCCGGGCATTC
CASSLEGGVARAF
>once|TRBD1|TRBJ2-1|TRBV28
TGTGCCAGCAGGTACACCGGGACAGGGGAGAGGAATGAGCAGTTCTTC
CASRYTGTGERNEQFF
>NA|NA|TRBJ2-2|TRBV19
TGTGCCAGTAGTGCAACAGGGTCCGGGGAGCTGTTTTTT
CASSATGSGELFF
>NA|NA|TRBJ1-6|TRBV27
TGTGCCAGCGCTCACATTGAGGGTGTATTTGGCTATTCACCCCTCCACTTT
CASAHIEGVFGYSPLHF
>NA|TRBD1|TRBJ1-1|TRBV6-5
TGTGCCAGCAGCACCACCGACAGGGTTGAAGCTTTCTTT
CASSTTDRVEAFF
>NA|NA|TRBJ2-3|TRBV19
TGTGCCAGCTATTCTAGACGGGCAGATACGCAGTATTTT
CASYSRRADTQYF
>NA|TRBD1|TRBJ2-7|TRBV19
TGTGCCAGTAGTATGACAGGGGGAAAGACCTACGAGCAGTACTTC
CASSMTGGKTYEQYF
>NA|NA|TRBJ2-3|TRBV4-1
TGCGCCAGCAGCCAAGAGCCCGCGACGGCACGGGATCCGCAGTATTTT
CASSQEPATARDPQYF
>NA|NA|TRBJ2-1|TRBV5-1
TGCGCCAGCAGCTTGGGTTTCGGGGGTATGGTCGACAATGAGCAGTTCTTC
CASSLGFGGMVDNEQFF
>NA|TRBD2|TRBJ2-1|TRBV27
TGTGCCAGCAGTCCGCGGGGGGGCCGGGACAATGAGCAGTTCTTC
CASSPRGGRDNEQFF
>NA|NA|TRBJ2-3|TRBV10-3
TGTGCCATCAGTGAGCGAGAAGATACGCAGTATTTT
CAISEREDTQYF
>NA|NA|TRBJ2-7|TRBV2
TGTGCCAGCAGTGAATACTGGCTAGCAGCCTCCTACGAGCAGTACTTC
CASSEYWLAASYEQYF
>NA|NA|TRBJ2-2|TRBV5-1
TGCGCCAGCAGCTCGGGAGTACCGAACACCGGGGAGCTGTTTTTT
CASSSGVPNTGELFF
>few|TRBD1|TRBJ1-1|TRBV6-5
TGTGCCAGCAGATCAGGGGGTCTAAACACTGAAGCTTTCTTT
CASRSGGLNTEAFF
>NA|TRBD2|TRBJ2-1|TRBV7-2
TGTGCCAGCAGCTTAGCGAGCGGGGGTGTAGCCTACAATGAGCAGTTCTTC
CASSLASGGVAYNEQFF
>few|NA|TRBJ2-1|TRBV6-5
TGTGCCACCCTCATGACCCGGGGATCCTACAATGAGCAGTTCTTC
CATLMTRGSYNEQFF